The T cell receptor (beta chain) described here comes from a study of cytomegalovirus exposure and HLA in healthy donors. Overall study: Around 83% of 350 to 400 genotyped donors fell in the Caucasian-associated ancestry cluster. The study, taken as a whole, reports: Most TCR sequences proved rare, with some public TCRs found in many donors. There were a few CMV-associated chains whose specificity for CMV antigens was confirmed in vitro. Data from an earlier analysis indicated that most TCR beta V segments were productive either about 90% or about 30% of the time.

PCR involved 60 Vbeta and 13 Jbeta primers. Here immunoSEQ multiplex PCR was the method, and the copy in TCRdb shows in-frame clones only, minus some. The top ten clones hold 3% to 4.5% of a sample with some 38,000 clones, approximately 70% of them seen once. Comment on this clone: Its target is not known.

From germline, CDR1 is SGHVS and CDR2 FNYEAQ. CDR3 length equals 13 residues. Trimming pared 1 base from V and 11 bases from J, leaving 12 bases between. Sequenced sample: PBMCs. This chain connects TRBV7-6 to TRBJ1-5; D might be TRBD1 (5 bases). The sequence was obtained from a man between 35 and 55 years old in good health and CMV-seronegative. CDR3 nucleotides: TGTGCCAGCAGCTTAGGGGGCGAGGTGTCCCAGCATTTT. It is translated as CASSLGGEVSQHF.